The 31 T cell receptor beta chains in this list originate from one sample, sequenced in a study of blood T cell repertoires in COVID-19. Profiling relied on immunoSEQ multiplex PCR, and the TCRdb table lists in-frame clones only, not all of them. The sample includes 300,000 to 400,000 clones, approximately 90% of them seen just once. The sequencing input was PBMCs or T cells enriched from blood (not recorded which). These receptor sequences come from a man between 18 and 29 years old who had recovered from COVID-19.

The chain couples TRBV27 to TRBJ2-7, with 8 bases lining up with TRBD1. Trimming at V came to 5 bases and at J to 3 bases, leaving 9 bases not matched to a gene. Germline values: CDR1 MNHEY, CDR2 SMNVEV (reference sequence). The CDR3 sequence is 15 residues long. The CDR3 DNA reads TGTGCCAGCAGTCCAGGACAGGGTCAACTCTACGAGCAGTACTTC. This translates into CASSPGQGQLYEQYF.

The CDR3 DNA is TGTGCCAGCAGCTTGGGACTAGCGGCCACAGATACGCAGTATTTT. This translates into CASSLGLAATDTQYF. J is TRBJ2-3 and V is TRBV5-5; 9 nucleotides agree with TRBD2. The CDR3 loop spans 15 amino acids. Germline loops: CDR1 SGHKS, CDR2 YYEKEE (reference sequence). J was trimmed by 2 bases and V by 0 bases; bases with no gene match: 1.

The CDR3 here is CASSPGLWHTGVENIQYF. For the CDR3, the DNA is TGTGCCAGCAGCCCTGGGCTCTGGCACACCGGGGTTGAAAACATTCAGTACTTC. The V gene is TRBV5-6, the J gene TRBJ2-4, with a possible D match to TRBD2 (5 bases). Germline V gives CDR1 SGHDT, CDR2 YYEEEE. The CDR3 has 18 residues. V shed 4 bases and J shed 5 bases, with 25 bases lying between them.

V gene TRBV9 combines with J gene TRBJ2-1, with D possibly being TRBD2 (6 bases). V shed 2 bases and J shed 13 bases, with 13 bases lying between them. The germline V gene has CDR1 SGDLS and CDR2 YYNGEE. The CDR3 extends over 12 amino acids. In DNA, the CDR3 is TGTGCCAGCAGCGTGGAGCGGGCCCCACAGTTCTTC. Its translation is CASSVERAPQFF.

The chain uses TRBV28 and TRBJ2-7, with unresolved D. The germline gives CDR1 MDHEN, CDR2 SYDVKM. V was pared by 3 bases and J by 1 base, with 7 bases between. This CDR3 has 13 residues. The CDR3 region has the DNA TGTGCCAGCAGTTTTTCACAGTCCTACGAGCAGTACTTC. Translation gives CASSFSQSYEQYF. The whole variable domain, remainder taken from reference TRBV28 and TRBJ2-7, is DVKVTQSSRYLVKRTGEKVFLECVQDMDHENMFWYRQDPGLGLRLIYFSYDVKMKEKGDIPEGYSVSREKKERFSLILESASTNQTSMYLCASSFSQSYEQYFGPGTRLTVT.

The chain uses TRBV5-5 and TRBJ1-4, with a possible D match to TRBD1 (6 bases). Trimming pared 2 bases from V and 3 bases from J, leaving 14 bases between. Per the germline V gene, CDR1 is SGHKS and CDR2 is YYEKEE (reference sequence). CDR3 size: 16 residues. CDR3 nucleotide sequence: TGTGCCAGCAGCTTTCCAGGGGATCGAGCTAATGAAAAACTGTTTTTT. Translation gives CASSFPGDRANEKLFF. The full variable domain, with the rest looked up from reference TRBV5-5 and TRBJ1-4, is DAGVTQSPTHLIKTRGQQVTLRCSPISGHKSVSWYQQVLGQGPQFIFQYYEKEERGRGNFPDRFSARQFPNYSSELNVNALLLGDSALYLCASSFPGDRANEKLFFGSGTQLSVL.

The gene calls are TRBV19 and TRBJ1-1; the D gene is possibly TRBD1 (5 bases). The V end lost 3 bases, the J end lost 4 bases, and 12 bases lay between the germline ends. The germline CDR1 and CDR2 sequences are LNHDA and SQIVND (reference sequence). The CDR3 has 14 amino acids. CDR3: CASSIAGQSTEAFF. In nucleotides, the CDR3 is TGTGCCAGTAGTATTGCAGGGCAGAGCACTGAAGCTTTCTTT.

A single count supports this clone. DNA of the CDR3: TGTGCCAGCAGCTTGGGACAGGGGGCCTACAATGAGCAGTTCTTC. Its protein is CASSLGQGAYNEQFF. This rearrangement joins TRBV5-5 to TRBJ2-1; TRBD1 matches 9 bases. The V gene's germline CDR1 is SGHKS and CDR2 YYEKEE (reference sequence). The CDR3 is 15 residues long. V gave up 0 bases and J gave up 2 bases; unmatched junction bases: 0. Based on the CDR3 plus reference TRBV5-5 and TRBJ2-1, the full variable domain is DAGVTQSPTHLIKTRGQQVTLRCSPISGHKSVSWYQQVLGQGPQFIFQYYEKEERGRGNFPDRFSARQFPNYSSELNVNALLLGDSALYLCASSLGQGAYNEQFFGPGTRLTVL.

This chain links TRBV18 with TRBJ2-7, with 7 bases lining up with TRBD1. After removal of 3 bases from V and 2 bases from J, the junction contained 1 base not matched to a gene. This CDR3 region has 13 residues. CDR1 and CDR2 from the germline V gene are KGHSH and LQKENI. CDR3 nucleotide sequence: TGTGCCAGCTCACCTACAGGGGCCTACGAGCAGTACTTC. This codes for CASSPTGAYEQYF.

V and J are TRBV4-1 and TRBJ2-7, with D tentatively TRBD1 (6 bases). V shed 2 bases and J shed 2 bases, with 19 bases lying between them. Germline CDR1 and CDR2: MGHRA and YSYEKL. This CDR3 is 17 amino acids long. Here the CDR3 DNA reads TGCGCCAGCAGCCAATTTCCTGACAGGTTCGGGACCTACGAGCAGTACTTC. It is translated as CASSQFPDRFGTYEQYF.

This chain links TRBV7-2 with TRBJ1-1; 10 bases align to TRBD1. The CDR3 is 13 amino acids. J was trimmed by 7 bases and V by 3 bases; bases with no gene match: 2. Germline CDR1 is SGHTA and CDR2 is FQGNSA. CDR3 in amino acids: CASSLTGGVEAFF. For the CDR3, the DNA is TGTGCCAGCAGCTTGACAGGGGGCGTTGAAGCTTTCTTT.

The J gene is TRBJ1-1, the V gene TRBV5-1, with 9 bases aligning to TRBD1. Germline V CDR1 and CDR2: SGHRS, YFSETQ. The trim removed 4 bases at V and 7 bases at J, leaving 8 bases unmatched. This CDR3 has 14 residues. The CDR3 region has the DNA TGCGCCAGCAGCCAAGACAGGGGGACGGGTGAAGCTTTCTTT. Amino acids: CASSQDRGTGEAFF.

The V gene is TRBV30, the J gene TRBJ2-4; 7 nucleotides agree with TRBD1. CDR1 GTSNPN and CDR2 SVGIG come from the germline V gene (reference sequence). This CDR3 has 13 amino acids. V shed 8 bases, J shed 0 bases, and the junction held 4 bases outside the gene matches. CDR3: CATTGEAKNIQYF. The CDR3 nucleotides are TGTGCCACAACAGGGGAAGCCAAAAACATTCAGTACTTC.

This chain links TRBV4-3 with TRBJ1-1; D is unclear. In germline, CDR1 is LGHNA, CDR2 YSLEER. The CDR3 runs to 14 residues. Trimming removed 1 base at V and 2 bases at J, with 8 bases between. The CDR3 DNA is TGCGCCAGCAGCCAAGGAGTTGGTAACACTGAAGCTTTCTTT. It specifies CASSQGVGNTEAFF.

This chain connects TRBV7-9 to TRBJ1-5; TRBD1 is a possible D gene (5 bases). The CDR3 has 15 residues. In germline, CDR1 is SEHNR, CDR2 FQNEAQ (reference sequence). Trimming stripped 6 bases from V and 3 bases from J, with 15 bases between. CDR3 amino acids: CASSSDGGYNQPQHF. In DNA form, the CDR3 reads TGTGCCAGCAGTTCAGACGGGGGTTACAATCAGCCCCAGCATTTT.

The genes are TRBV30 and TRBJ1-1; D remains ambiguous. Trimming shortened V by 1 base and J by 2 bases, and 8 bases separated the two germline ends. Germline CDR1 is GTSNPN and CDR2 is SVGIG (reference sequence). The CDR3 loop spans 13 amino acids. CDR3 residues: CAWSEEGNTEAFF. The CDR3 region has the DNA TGTGCCTGGAGTGAGGAGGGAAACACTGAAGCTTTCTTT.

The chain carries TRBV10-2 and TRBJ2-5, with a tentative D call TRBD2 (7 bases). From germline, CDR1 is WSHSY and CDR2 SAAADI. This CDR3 spans 14 amino acids. V was trimmed by 3 bases and J by 4 bases, leaving 12 bases between them. The chain's CDR3 is CASSDLRGAETQYF. DNA of the CDR3: TGCGCCAGCAGTGACTTACGGGGGGCAGAGACCCAGTACTTC.

The chain employs TRBV24-1 and TRBJ2-2, with 10 bases fitting TRBD1. J gave up 4 bases and V 2 bases, and 3 bases lay outside the gene matches. The length of the CDR3 is 16 residues. CDR1 is KGHDR and CDR2 is SFDVKD in the germline V gene. The CDR3 coding sequence is TGTGCCACCAGTGATTCGGACAGGGGGTTCACCGGGGAGCTGTTTTTT. Translation gives CATSDSDRGFTGELFF.

The chain combines TRBV6-6 with TRBJ1-2, with D possibly being TRBD1 (6 bases). V was clipped by 0 bases and J by 5 bases, with 13 bases between them. The V gene's germline CDR1 is MNHNY and CDR2 SVGAGI (reference sequence). CDR3 length equals 15 residues. The CDR3 sequence: CASSYSQGSSYGYTF. The CDR3 nucleotides read TGTGCCAGCAGTTACTCGCAGGGGAGTTCTTATGGCTACACCTTC.

This chain uses TRBV19 with TRBJ1-5; D gene uncertain. Germline V gene lookup returns CDR1 LNHDA and CDR2 SQIVND (reference sequence). Trimming removed 7 bases at V and 1 base at J, with 11 bases between. CDR3 length: 14 amino acids. The CDR3 here is CASIVRHSNQPQHF. CDR3 bases: TGTGCCAGTATCGTCAGACACAGCAATCAGCCCCAGCATTTT.

The sample holds one count of this clone. The rearrangement uses TRBV9 and TRBJ2-1; D may be TRBD2 (6 bases). The CDR3 runs to 16 residues. Germline V lookup: CDR1 SGDLS, CDR2 YYNGEE. Trimming took off 0 bases at V and 0 bases at J, with 10 bases between the two ends. CDR3 region: CASSVAAGSSYNEQFF. The CDR3 DNA is TGTGCCAGCAGCGTAGCGGCGGGGAGCTCCTACAATGAGCAGTTCTTC. Together with reference TRBV9 and TRBJ2-1, the CDR3 gives the full variable domain: DSGVTQTPKHLITATGQRVTLRCSPRSGDLSVYWYQQSLDQGLQFLIQYYNGEERAKGNILERFSAQQFPDLHSELNLSSLELGDSALYFCASSVAAGSSYNEQFFGPGTRLTVL.

The V gene is TRBV7-9, the J gene TRBJ2-7; TRBD1 aligns across 7 bases. The CDR3 contains 14 residues. V lost 5 bases, J lost 5 bases, and 9 bases stayed unmatched. Per the germline V gene, CDR1 is SEHNR and CDR2 is FQNEAQ (reference sequence). DNA of the CDR3: TGTGCCAGCAGCCGTCCCGGGACAGAAGACGAGCAGTACTTC. It is translated as CASSRPGTEDEQYF.

As concerns this clone: This specimen includes other DNA sequences encoding the same CDR3. This chain joins TRBV18 and TRBJ1-5, with D maybe TRBD1 (5 bases). Germline CDR1 reads KGHSH; CDR2 reads LQKENI. This CDR3 is built from 13 residues. V was shortened by 1 base and J by 5 bases, with 6 bases between the two germline ends. The CDR3 region is CASSPQGDQPQHF. The CDR3 DNA sequence: TGTGCCAGCTCACCACAAGGGGATCAGCCCCAGCATTTT.

The chain carries TRBV6-4 and TRBJ1-3, with D unresolved. This CDR3 has 15 residues. Germline V gene lookup returns CDR1 MRHNA and CDR2 SNTAGT. V was cut by 3 bases and J by 2 bases, with 11 bases left in between. CDR3 sequence: CASSESGDPGNTIYF. CDR3 in DNA: TGTGCCAGCAGTGAATCCGGGGATCCTGGAAACACCATATATTTT.

The gene calls are TRBV4-2 and TRBJ2-1, with a weak D call TRBD2 (7 bases). The V gene's germline CDR1 is LGHNA and CDR2 YNFKEQ. The ends were cut back, 4 bases at V and 7 bases at J, with 14 bases in the middle. The length of the CDR3 is 14 residues. The CDR3 DNA is TGTGCCAGCAGCCCCCTTCGGGGGGCAAATGAGCAGTTCTTC. It specifies CASSPLRGANEQFF.

V is TRBV21-1 and J is TRBJ1-2; TRBD1, the table's D call, lacks a check against the DNA. TRBV21-1 is labeled a pseudogene. The CDR3 covers 18 residues. The CDR3 DNA is TGTGCCAGCAGCAAATATACGGGGGACAGGAACTTTAACTATGGCTACACCTTC. The encoded protein is CASSKYTGDRNFNYGYTF.

The CDR3 nucleotides read TGTGCCAGTAATGGGGAGGGGTCGTGGAGCACTGAAGCTTTCTTT. Translated, it gives CASNGEGSWSTEAFF. This sequence joins TRBV5-8 and TRBJ1-1, with D possibly matching TRBD1 (5 bases). There are 15 residues in the CDR3. Trimming removed 8 bases from V and 4 bases from J, with 21 bases in between. Germline lookup yields CDR1 SGHTS and CDR2 YDEGEE.

The V call is TRBV28, the J call TRBJ2-7; D possibly corresponds to TRBD1 (5 bases). V lost 6 bases and J lost 4, with 10 bases in between. The CDR3 extends over 12 amino acids. Germline V gene lookup returns CDR1 MDHEN and CDR2 SYDVKM. The CDR3 spells CASSREGYEQYF. CDR3 DNA sequence: TGTGCCAGCAGCAGGGAAGGGTACGAGCAGTACTTC.

This chain connects TRBV7-6 to TRBJ1-6; possibly TRBD1 for D (6 bases). Germline lookup yields CDR1 SGHVS and CDR2 FNYEAQ. Trimming removed 1 base from V and 8 bases from J, with 6 bases in between. The CDR3 loop spans 13 amino acids. CDR3 residues: CASSLEGDSPLHF. The CDR3 coding sequence is TGTGCCAGCAGCTTAGAGGGGGATTCACCCCTCCACTTT.

The CDR3 DNA sequence: TGTGCCAGCAGCCAAGAGTTGGACAGGGTATCGGCTTTCTTT. It codes for CASSQELDRVSAFF. The chain uses TRBV3-1 (or the pseudogene TRBV3-2) and TRBJ1-1; the match to TRBD1 covers 8 bases. The CDR3 spans 14 residues. V lost 0 bases and J lost 11; bases outside the gene matches: 8. Germline CDR1 and CDR2: LGHDT and YNNKEL (reference sequence).

The J gene is TRBJ2-1, the V gene TRBV7-7; 7 positions match TRBD2. The CDR3 sequence is 15 residues long. Unmatched junction bases numbered 8, after V lost 5 bases and J lost 4 bases. Germline CDR1 reads SSHAT; CDR2 reads FNYEAQ (reference sequence). This CDR3 is CASSRGTNLYNEQFF. The DNA of the CDR3 is TGTGCCAGCAGCCGGGGGACTAACCTTTACAATGAGCAGTTCTTC.